This record looks at one T cell receptor beta chain sequence and its context. Using immunoSEQ multiplex PCR, the repertoire was profiled, and TCRdb retains in-frame clones only, with some absent. The table has some 50,000 clones, approximately 83% seen once. The sample originates from a study of OX40 agonist ivuxolimab in advanced cancers. This CDR3 has 15 residues. Unmatched junction bases numbered 9, after V lost 10 bases and J lost 3 bases. Germline CDR1 reads LNHDA; CDR2 reads SQIVND (reference sequence). V and J are TRBV19 and TRBJ2-1; 10 nucleotides match TRBD1. Source: CD4+ or CD8+ T cells sorted from blood, taken in a trial of the OX40 agonist ivuxolimab. The TCR originated in an adult with an advanced solid tumor such as melanoma, head and neck, liver or kidney cancer. In DNA, the CDR3 is TGTGCCATCGCTAAAGGGGACAGGGGCTACAATGAGCAGTTCTTC. Its translation: CAIAKGDRGYNEQFF.